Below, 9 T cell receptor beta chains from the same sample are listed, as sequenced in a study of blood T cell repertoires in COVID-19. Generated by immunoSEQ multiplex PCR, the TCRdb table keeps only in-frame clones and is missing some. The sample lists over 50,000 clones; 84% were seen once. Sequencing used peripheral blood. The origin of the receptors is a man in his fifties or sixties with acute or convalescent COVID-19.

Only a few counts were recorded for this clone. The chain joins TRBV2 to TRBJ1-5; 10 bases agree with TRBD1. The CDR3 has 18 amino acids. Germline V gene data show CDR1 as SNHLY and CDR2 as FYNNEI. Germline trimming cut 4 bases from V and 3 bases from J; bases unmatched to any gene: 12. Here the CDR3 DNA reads TGTGCCAGCAGTGGGACAGACAGGGGGCAAGCATACAATCAGCCCCAGCATTTT. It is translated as CASSGTDRGQAYNQPQHF.

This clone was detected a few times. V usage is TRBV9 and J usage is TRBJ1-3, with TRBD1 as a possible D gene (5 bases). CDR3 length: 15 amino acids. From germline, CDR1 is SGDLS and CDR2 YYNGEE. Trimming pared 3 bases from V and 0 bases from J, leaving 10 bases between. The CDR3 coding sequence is TGTGCCAGCAGCGCCGGGGGAAGCTCTGGAAACACCATATATTTT. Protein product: CASSAGGSSGNTIYF.

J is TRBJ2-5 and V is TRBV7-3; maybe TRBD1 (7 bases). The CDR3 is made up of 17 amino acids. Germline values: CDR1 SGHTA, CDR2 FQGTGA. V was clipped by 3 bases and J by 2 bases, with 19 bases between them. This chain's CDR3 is CASSLRGRRADQETQYF. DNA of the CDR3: TGTGCCAGCAGCTTGAGGGGGCGGAGGGCTGATCAAGAGACCCAGTACTTC.

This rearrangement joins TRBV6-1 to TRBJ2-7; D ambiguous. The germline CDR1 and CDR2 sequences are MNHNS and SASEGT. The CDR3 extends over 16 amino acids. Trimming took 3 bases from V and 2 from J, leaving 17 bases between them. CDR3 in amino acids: CASSDERKETTYEQYF. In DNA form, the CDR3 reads TGTGCCAGCAGTGATGAGAGGAAAGAAACAACCTACGAGCAGTACTTC.

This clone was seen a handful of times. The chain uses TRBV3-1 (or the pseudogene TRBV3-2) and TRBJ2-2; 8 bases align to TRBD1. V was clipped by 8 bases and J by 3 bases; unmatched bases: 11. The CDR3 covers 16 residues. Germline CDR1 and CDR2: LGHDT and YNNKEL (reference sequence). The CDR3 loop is CASRTRTGRHTGELFF. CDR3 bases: TGTGCCAGCCGGACCCGGACAGGGCGGCACACCGGGGAGCTGTTTTTT.

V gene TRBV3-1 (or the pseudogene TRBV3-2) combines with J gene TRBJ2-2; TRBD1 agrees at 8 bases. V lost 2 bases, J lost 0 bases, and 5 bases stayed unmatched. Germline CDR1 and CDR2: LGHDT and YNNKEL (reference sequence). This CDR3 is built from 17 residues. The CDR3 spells CASSQYQGAPNTGELFF. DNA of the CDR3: TGTGCCAGCAGCCAATATCAGGGGGCCCCGAACACCGGGGAGCTGTTTTTT.

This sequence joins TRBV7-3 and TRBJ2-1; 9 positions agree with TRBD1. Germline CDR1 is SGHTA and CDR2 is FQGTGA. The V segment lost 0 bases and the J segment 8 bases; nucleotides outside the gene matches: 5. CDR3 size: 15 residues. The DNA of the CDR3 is TGTGCCAGCAGCTTAACTCGGACAGGGGACTATGAGCAGTTCTTC. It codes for CASSLTRTGDYEQFF.

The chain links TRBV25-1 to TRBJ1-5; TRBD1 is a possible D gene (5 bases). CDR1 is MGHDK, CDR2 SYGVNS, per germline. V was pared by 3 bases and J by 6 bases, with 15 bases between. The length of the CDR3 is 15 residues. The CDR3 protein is CASSDSLGGGQPQHF. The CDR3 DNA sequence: TGTGCCAGCAGTGACTCCCTGGGCGGGGGTCAGCCCCAGCATTTT.

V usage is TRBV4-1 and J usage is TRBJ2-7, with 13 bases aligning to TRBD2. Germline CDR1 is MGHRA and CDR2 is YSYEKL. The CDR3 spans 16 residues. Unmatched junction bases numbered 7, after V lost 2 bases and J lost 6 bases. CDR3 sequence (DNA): TGCGCCAGCAGCCAACCCACTAGCGGGAGGGCCTCCGAGCAGTACTTC. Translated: CASSQPTSGRASEQYF.